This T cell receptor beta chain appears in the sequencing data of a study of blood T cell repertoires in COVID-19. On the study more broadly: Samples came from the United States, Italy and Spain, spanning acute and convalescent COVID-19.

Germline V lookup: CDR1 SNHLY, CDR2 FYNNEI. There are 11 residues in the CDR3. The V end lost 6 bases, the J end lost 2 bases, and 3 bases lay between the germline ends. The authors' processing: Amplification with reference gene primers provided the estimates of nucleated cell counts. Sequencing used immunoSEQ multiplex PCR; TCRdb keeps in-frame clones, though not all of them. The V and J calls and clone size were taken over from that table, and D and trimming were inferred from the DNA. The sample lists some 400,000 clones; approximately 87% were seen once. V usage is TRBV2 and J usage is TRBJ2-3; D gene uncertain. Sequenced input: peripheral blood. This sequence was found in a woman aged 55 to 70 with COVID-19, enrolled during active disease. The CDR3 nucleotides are TGTGCCAGCAGGTACACAGATACGCAGTATTTT. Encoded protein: CASRYTDTQYF.